These 8 T cell receptor beta chains were all obtained from the same sample, sequenced in a study of identifying expanded T cells in peripheral blood. Produced via immunoSEQ multiplex PCR; TCRdb's table is partial and in-frame only. Among about 85,000 clones listed, about 88% were seen once. Sequenced: blood. The receptors shown here come from a person aged 18 to 70 in good health.

This rearrangement joins TRBV5-4 to TRBJ2-3; D may be TRBD2 (6 bases). The CDR3 covers 14 residues. The V end was cut by 9 bases, the J end by 0 bases, with 14 bases between. CDR1 is SGHNT, CDR2 YYREEE, per germline (reference sequence). The CDR3 spells CATLEGTSTDTQYF. The CDR3 DNA reads as TGTGCCACCTTGGAGGGGACGAGCACAGATACGCAGTATTTT.

CDR3 residues: CASSQGTGPNEKLFF. The CDR3 DNA reads as TGCGCCAGCAGCCAAGGGACAGGTCCTAATGAAAAACTGTTTTTT. V gene TRBV5-1 combines with J gene TRBJ1-4; 8 bases line up with TRBD1. Germline V CDR1 and CDR2: SGHRS, YFSETQ. This CDR3 is 15 amino acids long. The J segment lost 3 bases and the V segment lost 4 bases, leaving 5 bases of the junction unmatched.

The chain recombines TRBV19 with TRBJ1-2; 10 nucleotides agree with TRBD1. CDR3 size: 14 residues. Germline V gives CDR1 LNHDA, CDR2 SQIVND (reference sequence). Trimming cost V 6 bases and J 5 bases; bases outside gene matches: 6. The DNA for the CDR3 is TGTGCCAGTAGCCCTGGACAGGGGGGGTATGGCTACACCTTC. Its translation: CASSPGQGGYGYTF.

The chain couples TRBV14 to TRBJ1-5; D gene unclear. V was clipped by 5 bases and J by 7 bases, with 9 bases between them. CDR1 and CDR2 (germline): SGHDN, FVKESK. The CDR3 has 12 amino acids. CDR3 region: CASSFGEQPQHF. The CDR3 DNA follows: TGTGCCAGCAGCTTCGGCGAGCAGCCCCAGCATTTT.

This clone has just one count. V is TRBV12-5 and J is TRBJ1-2; D ambiguous. With 4 bases removed from V and 7 bases from J, the gap between germline ends came to 10 bases. The CDR3 consists of 12 residues. Germline lookup yields CDR1 LGHNT and CDR2 FRNRAP. The CDR3 nucleotides read TGTGCTAGTGGTTGGGATCTAGGTGGCTACACCTTC. Translation: CASGWDLGGYTF.

This chain joins TRBV5-6 and TRBJ1-1, with 7 bases that match TRBD1. The CDR3 runs 13 residues. V shed 4 bases and J 9 bases; nucleotides not matched to a gene: 9. Germline V gene data show CDR1 as SGHDT and CDR2 as YYEEEE. CDR3 sequence (DNA): TGTGCCAGCAGCCAGGTTACAGGGGTGAAAGCTTTCTTT. It specifies CASSQVTGVKAFF.

The gene calls are TRBV6-1 and TRBJ1-2; 9 bases align to TRBD1. The ends lost 5 bases at V and 7 bases at J; junction bases unmatched: 8. CDR1 and CDR2 (germline): MNHNS, SASEGT. The CDR3 totals 14 residues. For the CDR3, the DNA is TGTGCCAGCAGTTTCCACAGGGGGCTTGTTGGCTACACCTTC. Its protein product is CASSFHRGLVGYTF.

The chain uses TRBV7-2 and TRBJ2-2, with D unclear. CDR1 and CDR2 from the germline V gene are SGHTA and FQGNSA. The CDR3 covers 19 residues. Trimming stripped 4 bases from V and 0 bases from J, with 21 bases between. CDR3 DNA sequence: TGTGCCAGCAGCTCGCCCAACGTAGCCCCCTCCTCGAACACCGGGGAGCTGTTTTTT. Translation gives CASSSPNVAPSSNTGELFF.